The 28 T cell receptor beta chains given below trace back to one sample, sequenced in a study. Amplification of TRBV12-4/TRBJ1-2 clonotypes used adaptor-ligated barcode primers. MiXCR, applied by TCRdb to the multiplex PCR reads, yields one record per CDR3 protein. Among 500 to 650 distinct CDR3 sequences listed, 15% to 20% were seen once. Specimen: naive CD4+ T cells sorted from blood. The subset here: naive CD4+ T cells, CD4+CD45RA+CD25-. These receptors originate from a female donor with breast cancer.

The chain is built from TRBV12-3 or TRBV12-4 and TRBJ1-2; D perhaps matches TRBD1 (5 bases). Trimming cost V 3 bases and J 8 bases, with 16 bases left between them. The CDR3 loop spans 14 amino acids. Here the CDR3 reads CASSFEQGYSGYTF. CDR3 in DNA: TGTGCCAGCAGTTTTGAGCAGGGTTATTCGGGCTACACCTTC.

By share of the sample, this clonotype is large. The chain carries TRBV12-3 or TRBV12-4 and TRBJ1-2; a possible D gene is TRBD1 (6 bases). The CDR3 is 15 residues long. Trimming removed 6 bases at V and 8 bases at J, with 22 bases between. For the CDR3, the DNA is TGTGCCAGCAGACCACATCGACGGGACAAAGAGGGCTACACCTTC. Protein sequence: CASRPHRRDKEGYTF.

By sample fraction, this clonotype is medium-sized. This chain joins TRBV12-3 or TRBV12-4 and TRBJ1-2; D is uncertain. V shed 3 bases and J shed 5 bases, with 7 bases lying between them. The CDR3 is 12 residues long. The CDR3 sequence: CASSLKRYGYTF. CDR3 nucleotide sequence: TGTGCCAGCAGTTTGAAACGGTATGGCTACACCTTC.

V and J are TRBV12-3 or TRBV12-4 and TRBJ1-2; D might be TRBD1 (5 bases). V lost 5 bases, J lost 7 bases, and 14 bases lay in between. The CDR3 runs to 13 residues. CDR3 nucleotides: TGTGCCAGCAGTCCCGGGACGTCTTCTGGCTACACCTTC. Its protein is CASSPGTSSGYTF.

By frequency in the sample, this clonotype is large. V and J are TRBV12-3 or TRBV12-4 and TRBJ1-2; D not certain. The CDR3 runs to 13 residues. The ends were cut back, 4 bases at V and 4 bases at J, with 10 bases in the middle. CDR3 sequence (DNA): TGTGCCAGCAGTTCGAAGGGAGTCTATGGCTACACCTTC. It encodes CASSSKGVYGYTF.

This clonotype is judged large. The chain joins TRBV12-3 or TRBV12-4 to TRBJ1-2, with D uncertain. The length of the CDR3 is 11 residues. The V end lost 4 bases, the J end lost 6 bases, and 6 bases lay between the germline ends. The CDR3 region is CASSSRDGYTF. CDR3 coding DNA: TGTGCCAGCAGTTCGCGGGATGGCTACACCTTC.

Relative to its sample, this clonotype is medium-sized. The CDR3: CASSLPATYGYTF. The CDR3 DNA sequence: TGTGCCAGCAGTTTACCGGCGACCTATGGCTACACCTTC. The chain has TRBV12-3 or TRBV12-4 and TRBJ1-2; D uncertain. There are 13 residues in the CDR3. Trimming pared 2 bases from V and 4 bases from J, leaving 8 bases between.

In its sample, this clonotype ranks as large. The chain employs TRBV12-3 or TRBV12-4 and TRBJ1-2, with 8 bases that match TRBD1. The length of the CDR3 is 13 residues. The J segment lost 8 bases and the V segment lost 4 bases, leaving 6 bases of the junction unmatched. CDR3 sequence: CASSWTGTEGYTF. CDR3 nucleotides: TGTGCCAGCAGTTGGACAGGGACGGAAGGCTACACCTTC.

The chain uses TRBV12-3 or TRBV12-4 and TRBJ1-2; 9 nucleotides match TRBD1. The CDR3 covers 13 residues. With V trimmed by 4 bases and J by 6 bases, 3 bases remained unmatched. CDR3 sequence reads: CASSWTGEDGYTF. The CDR3 region has the DNA TGTGCCAGCAGTTGGACAGGGGAAGATGGCTACACCTTC.

The J gene is TRBJ1-2, the V gene TRBV12-3 or TRBV12-4, with D possibly being TRBD1 (6 bases). The V end was cut by 10 bases, the J end by 1 base, with 13 bases between. The CDR3 has 13 amino acids. DNA for the CDR3: TGTGCCACCAGGGGCTACGGTAACTATGGCTACACCTTC. Translated, it gives CATRGYGNYGYTF.

By share of the sample, this clonotype is medium-sized. CDR3 sequence reads: CASSFRTGVGGYTF. DNA for the CDR3: TGTGCCAGCAGTTTTCGGACAGGGGTCGGCGGCTACACCTTC. The chain couples TRBV12-3 or TRBV12-4 to TRBJ1-2; 9 bases match TRBD1. Trimming cost V 3 bases and J 8 bases; bases outside gene matches: 7. The CDR3 sequence is 14 residues long.

The gene calls are TRBV12-3 or TRBV12-4 and TRBJ1-2; D unclear. V was clipped by 2 bases and J by 7 bases, with 8 bases between them. The CDR3 covers 12 residues. CDR3 in amino acids: CASSLRPSGYTF. For the CDR3, the DNA is TGTGCCAGCAGTTTAAGGCCCAGTGGCTACACCTTC.

The chain combines TRBV12-3 or TRBV12-4 with TRBJ1-2, with 7 bases that match TRBD1. This CDR3 comprises 14 residues. V lost 8 bases to trimming and J lost 8 bases; unmatched junction nucleotides: 14. The CDR3, as DNA: TGTGCCAGCCACAGGGGCGTAGCAGGTCGCGGCTACACCTTC. Amino acids: CASHRGVAGRGYTF.

This clonotype rates as large. The CDR3 loop is CASTETGTGGYTF. The CDR3 DNA sequence: TGTGCCAGCACCGAGACAGGGACAGGTGGCTACACCTTC. The V gene is TRBV12-3 or TRBV12-4, the J gene TRBJ1-2; TRBD1 aligns across 8 bases. CDR3 length: 13 amino acids. V lost 7 bases and J lost 7; bases outside the gene matches: 8.

This clonotype was detected only a few times. V and J are TRBV12-3 or TRBV12-4 and TRBJ1-2; D gene unclear. The V end lost 5 bases, the J end lost 2 bases, and 9 bases lay between the germline ends. This CDR3 contains 13 residues. The DNA of the CDR3 is TGTGCCAGCAGTCTTCAACAGAACTATGGCTACACCTTC. Translating gives CASSLQQNYGYTF.

This clonotype is termed large. The rearrangement uses TRBV12-3 or TRBV12-4 and TRBJ1-2, with D maybe TRBD1 (5 bases). The V gene lost 1 base and the J gene lost 6 bases, with 6 bases spanning the gap. The CDR3 sequence is 12 residues long. CDR3 sequence (DNA): TGTGCCAGCAGTTTAGGAGGGGATGGCTACACCTTC. Protein: CASSLGGDGYTF.

Judged by abundance, this clonotype is hyperexpanded (1% or more). V is TRBV12-3 or TRBV12-4 and J is TRBJ1-2; D gene ambiguous. V shed 1 base and J shed 8 bases, with 14 bases lying between them. The CDR3 spans 14 residues. In nucleotides, the CDR3 is TGTGCCAGCAGTTTAGGCTTGGGGTCGGGAGGCTACACCTTC. Protein sequence: CASSLGLGSGGYTF.

This clonotype is termed large (0.1 to 1%). The gene calls are TRBV12-3 or TRBV12-4 and TRBJ1-2, with 9 nucleotides matching TRBD1. This CDR3 contains 13 residues. The ends lost 1 base at V and 8 bases at J; junction bases unmatched: 2. This chain's CDR3 is CASSLGTGEGYTF. The DNA of the CDR3 is TGTGCCAGCAGTTTAGGGACAGGGGAAGGCTACACCTTC.

This clonotype has a handful of counts. The chain joins TRBV12-3 or TRBV12-4 to TRBJ1-2; D is possibly TRBD1 (5 bases). Trimming cost V 5 bases and J 7 bases, with 23 bases left between them. The CDR3 loop spans 16 amino acids. The CDR3 loop reads CASSPRGEGGVTGYTF. The CDR3 DNA reads as TGTGCCAGCAGTCCCCGAGGGGAGGGTGGGGTAACTGGCTACACCTTC.

The chain combines TRBV12-3 or TRBV12-4 with TRBJ1-2; perhaps TRBD1 as D (5 bases). The CDR3 has 12 residues. Trimming stripped 5 bases from V and 4 bases from J, with 8 bases between. CDR3 coding DNA: TGTGCCAGCAGTCGGACAAGCTATGGCTACACCTTC. Translation: CASSRTSYGYTF.

This clonotype is judged large. The chain uses TRBV12-3 or TRBV12-4 and TRBJ1-2, with D possibly matching TRBD1 (6 bases). The CDR3 has 13 residues. Trimming stripped 7 bases from V and 4 bases from J, with 13 bases between. CDR3 coding DNA: TGTGCCAGCACCGGCAGGGGCGGCTATGGCTACACCTTC. Translated, it gives CASTGRGGYGYTF.

V usage is TRBV12-3 or TRBV12-4 and J usage is TRBJ1-2; 10 bases line up with TRBD1. Trimming cost V 8 bases and J 7 bases; bases outside gene matches: 4. The CDR3 spans 12 residues. In DNA, the CDR3 is TGTGCCAGCGGGACAGGGGTAACTGGCTACACCTTC. Translated, it gives CASGTGVTGYTF.

This clonotype is labeled medium-sized. V gene TRBV12-3 or TRBV12-4 combines with J gene TRBJ1-2; 7 nucleotides line up with TRBD1. The CDR3 consists of 15 residues. V lost 3 bases, J lost 4 bases, and 8 bases stayed unmatched. The CDR3 DNA is TGTGCCAGCAGTTTGTACCTCCGGGACAGCTATGGCTACACCTTC. It yields the protein CASSLYLRDSYGYTF.

This clonotype is deemed medium-sized. The chain couples TRBV12-3 or TRBV12-4 to TRBJ1-2, with TRBD1 matching 9 bases. This CDR3 has 14 residues. Unmatched junction bases numbered 3, after V lost 4 bases and J lost 3 bases. CDR3 sequence reads: CASSWTGEDYGYTF. CDR3 nucleotide sequence: TGTGCCAGCAGTTGGACAGGGGAGGACTATGGCTACACCTTC.

This clonotype is medium-sized by share. The V gene is TRBV12-3 or TRBV12-4, the J gene TRBJ1-2; D is perhaps TRBD1 (5 bases). The CDR3 sequence is 14 residues long. Trimming removed 7 bases at V and 4 bases at J, with 16 bases between. The CDR3 region is CASTQSTGGYGYTF. In DNA form, the CDR3 reads TGTGCCAGCACCCAATCTACAGGAGGCTATGGCTACACCTTC.

This clonotype is large in the sample. This sequence joins TRBV12-3 or TRBV12-4 and TRBJ1-2, with a weak D call TRBD1 (6 bases). This CDR3 is built from 13 residues. V lost 3 bases, J lost 8 bases, and 13 bases lay in between. CDR3 amino acids: CASSFNRDQGYTF. For the CDR3, the DNA is TGTGCCAGCAGTTTCAACAGGGACCAGGGCTACACCTTC.

The chain employs TRBV12-3 or TRBV12-4 and TRBJ1-2, with TRBD1 matching 8 bases. J gave up 3 bases and V 4 bases, and 4 bases lay outside the gene matches. The CDR3 consists of 14 residues. CDR3 DNA: TGTGCCAGCAGTTGGACAGGGACGGACTATGGCTACACCTTC. It is translated as CASSWTGTDYGYTF.

By share, this clonotype counts as medium-sized. CDR3 protein: CASSFRGRGGYTF. CDR3 coding DNA: TGTGCCAGCAGTTTTCGGGGACGGGGTGGCTACACCTTC. The rearrangement joins TRBV12-3 or TRBV12-4 to TRBJ1-2; a weak D match, TRBD1 (5 bases). CDR3 length: 13 residues. Deletions cut 3 bases from V and 7 bases from J, with 12 bases between.